This record concerns one T cell receptor (beta chain) sequence. No antigen is known for it. Libraries were prepared by immunoSEQ multiplex PCR; TCRdb keeps only in-frame clonotypes and omits some of them. The repertoire includes about 76,000 clones, roughly 80% of them detected once, and about 36% sits in the top ten. This sample stems from a study of cytotoxic CD8 clonotypes in ibrutinib-treated CLL. Study summary: When averaged across all of the samples, the counts came to roughly 250,000 productive templates and about 95,000 productive rearrangements. Study-level points and caveats: The study found baseline clonality above age-matched healthy donors, tracking circulating CD8+ T-cell counts. For progressing versus sustained-remission patients, sampling times were not the same.

This clonotype was sampled from a human donor with chronic lymphocytic leukemia. The starting material was PBMCs, obtained after 24 months of ibrutinib treatment.

CDR3 protein: CASSYSELYNEQFF. The CDR3 DNA reads TGTGCCAGCAGTTACTCGGAGCTTTACAATGAGCAGTTCTTC. The rearrangement joins TRBV6-5 to TRBJ2-1; D remains ambiguous. V was trimmed by 0 bases and J by 4 bases, leaving 7 bases between them. The CDR3 loop spans 14 amino acids. Germline-derived CDR1 and CDR2 are MNHEY and SVGAGI.